This passage covers 14 T cell receptor beta chains from one sample sequenced in a study of Graves' ophthalmopathy and Graves' hyperthyroidism. TCR beta CDR3 regions were amplified from RNA transcripts. A first-round RT-PCR used HTBI primers, followed by a second-round multiplex PCR. TCRdb independently ran MiXCR on the multiplex PCR reads; one entry per CDR3 protein. The sample holds over a million distinct CDR3 sequences, roughly 35% seen once. Material: peripheral blood or thyroid tissue (not recorded which). The receptors shown here come from an adult man with Graves' hyperthyroidism.

DNA of the CDR3: TGTGCCAGCCGTGAAGCGCTAAGGCTCGCGGAAGCTTTCTTT. Residues: CASREALRLAEAFF. The chain joins TRBV10-3 to TRBJ1-1; no firm D call. Germline V lookup: CDR1 ENHRY, CDR2 SYGVKD. V lost 10 bases to trimming and J lost 8 bases, with 23 bases between them. The CDR3 covers 14 residues.

This chain links TRBV25-1 with TRBJ1-5, with D possibly matching TRBD1 (5 bases). The V gene lost 3 bases and the J gene lost 1 base, with 13 bases spanning the gap. This CDR3 spans 16 amino acids. Looked up from germline, CDR1 is MGHDK and CDR2 is SYGVNS. The CDR3 bases are TGTGCCAGCAGTGAGGGGGTGGGGGACAGCAATCAGCCCCAGCATTTT. It encodes CASSEGVGDSNQPQHF.

This clonotype has at least ten counts. This rearrangement joins TRBV10-1 to TRBJ2-7; 8 bases match TRBD1. This CDR3 comprises 12 residues. The V and J ends lost 6 bases and 6 bases, in that order; junction bases with no gene match: 4. CDR1 WNHNN and CDR2 SYGVQD come from the germline V gene (reference sequence). This chain's CDR3 is CASSGQGGEQYF. CDR3 DNA sequence: TGCGCCAGCAGCGGACAGGGTGGCGAGCAGTACTTC.

The sample holds many counts of this clonotype. The chain links TRBV29-1 to TRBJ2-7, with D unresolved. The germline V gene encodes CDR1 SQVTM and CDR2 ANQGSEA. There are 11 residues in the CDR3. V shed 7 bases and J shed 0 bases, with 7 bases lying between them. The CDR3 DNA reads as TGCAGCGGGACGGACTCCTACGAGCAGTACTTC. This gives the protein CSGTDSYEQYF.

In its sample, this clonotype was seen a few times. The CDR3 region has the DNA TGTGCCAGTGCCGAGGGGGCTGATTTCTACGAGCAGTACTTC. It specifies CASAEGADFYEQYF. The rearrangement joins TRBV19 to TRBJ2-7, with 7 bases aligning to TRBD1. The CDR3 is made up of 14 amino acids. V lost 8 bases, J lost 3 bases, and 10 bases stayed unmatched. Looked up from germline, CDR1 is LNHDA and CDR2 is SQIVND (reference sequence).

This clonotype was counted at least ten times. V gene TRBV7-3 combines with J gene TRBJ2-5; the D call may be TRBD1 or TRBD2 (5 bases each). Germline V lookup: CDR1 SGHTA, CDR2 FQGTGA. The germline V and J ends were trimmed by 2 bases and 2 bases, with 18 bases remaining between them. The CDR3 runs 17 residues. The DNA of the CDR3 is TGTGCCAGCAGCTTATCTGGGGACCACCTAGATCAAGAGACCCAGTACTTC. Translating gives CASSLSGDHLDQETQYF.

A note on this clonotype: The junction departs from germline at one end; a sequencing error may be responsible. The chain uses TRBV5-1 and TRBJ1-2; maybe TRBD1 (5 bases). This CDR3 region has 15 residues. CDR1 SGHRS and CDR2 YFSETQ come from the germline V gene. Here the CDR3 reads CASSLDPGTGYGYTF. The CDR3 coding sequence is TGTGCCAGCAGCTTGGATCCTGGGACCGGATATGGCTACACCTTC.

The chain combines TRBV4-1 with TRBJ2-5; TRBD2 matches 8 bases. The V and J ends lost 1 base and 7 bases, in that order; junction bases with no gene match: 14. Germline V gene lookup returns CDR1 MGHRA and CDR2 YSYEKL. The CDR3 extends over 17 amino acids. The DNA of the CDR3 is TGCGCCAGCAGCCAAGCTGTGACTAGCGCCGAGGTTGGGACCCAGTACTTC. This codes for CASSQAVTSAEVGTQYF.

A note on this clonotype: A read error is possible here, since a much larger clone lies one base away. This chain uses TRBV10-3 with TRBJ2-7, with TRBD1 identical over 10 bases. This CDR3 has 14 amino acids. Germline CDR1 reads ENHRY; CDR2 reads SYGVKD. In nucleotides, the CDR3 is TGTGCCAGCAGTGAGTCCGGGACAGGGGACTCGCAGTACTTC. Translated: CASSESGTGDSQYF.

This chain connects TRBV27 to TRBJ1-5; 9 bases line up with TRBD1. CDR1 is MNHEY, CDR2 SMNVEV, per germline (reference sequence). This CDR3 region has 15 residues. With 7 bases clipped from V and 6 bases from J, the junction kept 10 bases outside the gene matches. CDR3 loop: CASKLVQGASQPQHF. The CDR3 region has the DNA TGTGCCAGCAAACTAGTACAGGGGGCAAGTCAGCCCCAGCATTTT.

This clonotype has a handful of counts. This chain connects TRBV7-3 to TRBJ2-7; TRBD2 is a possible D gene (5 bases). Trimming took off 5 bases at V and 4 bases at J, with 18 bases between the two ends. Germline CDR1 SGHTA, CDR2 FQGTGA. This CDR3 has 15 residues. CDR3 amino acids: CASSPTPLASYEQYF. Written as DNA, the CDR3 is TGTGCCAGCAGCCCCACCCCCCTAGCCTCGTACGAGCAGTACTTC.

The J gene is TRBJ1-2, the V gene TRBV5-4, with unresolved D. CDR1 and CDR2 (germline): SGHNT, YYREEE (reference sequence). There are 13 residues in the CDR3. Trimming removed 1 base at V and 6 bases at J, with 10 bases between. In nucleotides, the CDR3 is TGTGCCAGCAGCTTGTGGGCGGTCCATGGCTACACCTTC. Amino acid sequence: CASSLWAVHGYTF.

The chain couples TRBV7-9 to TRBJ2-7; TRBD1 is a possible D gene (5 bases). V was clipped by 6 bases and J by 5 bases, with 17 bases between them. Germline CDR1 SEHNR, CDR2 FQNEAQ (reference sequence). The CDR3 is 14 residues long. The CDR3 spells CASRLQGGGDEQYF. In DNA, the CDR3 is TGTGCCAGCAGACTCCAGGGTGGCGGCGACGAGCAGTACTTC.

This clonotype was counted many times. The J gene is TRBJ1-6, the V gene TRBV7-9; TRBD1 aligns across 7 bases. The CDR3 sequence is 15 residues long. With V trimmed by 3 bases and J by 6 bases, 5 bases remained unmatched. The germline V gene encodes CDR1 SEHNR and CDR2 FQNEAQ (reference sequence). CDR3 sequence (DNA): TGTGCCAGCAGCTTCACCGGGACAGTTAATTCACCCCTCCACTTT. It codes for CASSFTGTVNSPLHF.